These T cell receptor beta chains were read from a single sample in a study of CD8+ T cells in alopecia areata. The method was immunoSEQ multiplex PCR; TCRdb's version includes in-frame clones alone and lacks a portion of them. The repertoire holds roughly 250,000 clones, with under 80% as singletons. Material: CD4+ T cells sorted from blood, obtained at week 0. Receptors originate from a human donor with alopecia areata. Each CDR3 is given with its conserved first and last residue. Each record gives: J gene, D gene, clone size, V gene, CDR3 protein, CDR3 DNA. A D gene is named only where the DNA matches it firmly. Part of the rows lack a size; the others show once, few, many or a class for expanded clones.

j_gene: TRBJ2-5; d_gene: NA; abundance: NA; v_gene: TRBV4-3; CDR3aa: CASSQEQGYPQETQYF; CDR3nt: TGCGCCAGCAGCCAAGAGCAGGGCTATCCTCAAGAGACCCAGTACTTC
j_gene: TRBJ2-5; d_gene: NA; abundance: NA; v_gene: TRBV27; CDR3aa: CASSRGWSGETQYF; CDR3nt: TGTGCCAGCAGTCGCGGGTGGAGTGGAGAGACCCAGTACTTC
j_gene: TRBJ2-7; d_gene: NA; abundance: NA; v_gene: TRBV13; CDR3aa: CASSPQGGGDEQYF; CDR3nt: TGTGCCAGCAGCCCCCAGGGAGGGGGCGACGAGCAGTACTTC
j_gene: TRBJ1-2; d_gene: NA; abundance: NA; v_gene: TRBV7-2; CDR3aa: CASSPRQAPAF; CDR3nt: TGTGCCAGCAGCCCCCGACAGGCTCCGGCCTTC
j_gene: TRBJ1-5; d_gene: NA; abundance: NA; v_gene: TRBV7-3; CDR3aa: CASSPDSNQPQHF; CDR3nt: TGTGCCAGCAGCCCGGATAGCAATCAGCCCCAGCATTTT
j_gene: TRBJ1-1; d_gene: NA; abundance: NA; v_gene: TRBV15; CDR3aa: CATSSRPQSGTEAFF; CDR3nt: TGTGCCACCAGCTCACGACCCCAATCAGGGACTGAAGCTTTCTTT
j_gene: TRBJ1-2; d_gene: TRBD1; abundance: NA; v_gene: TRBV5-1; CDR3aa: CASSLDRGLYGYTF; CDR3nt: TGCGCCAGCAGCCTGGACAGGGGACTTTATGGCTACACCTTC
j_gene: TRBJ1-2; d_gene: NA; abundance: once; v_gene: TRBV5-4; CDR3aa: CASSLAGTSGGYTF; CDR3nt: TGTGCCAGCAGCTTGGCCGGGACTTCGGGTGGCTACACCTTC
j_gene: TRBJ2-5; d_gene: NA; abundance: NA; v_gene: TRBV7-8; CDR3aa: CASSSSGTQYF; CDR3nt: TGTGCCAGCAGCTCCTCGGGAACCCAGTACTTC
j_gene: TRBJ1-6; d_gene: TRBD1; abundance: NA; v_gene: TRBV30; CDR3aa: CAWRRTGLMSPLHF; CDR3nt: TGTGCCTGGAGGCGGACAGGGCTTATGTCACCCCTCCACTTT
j_gene: TRBJ1-5; d_gene: NA; abundance: NA; v_gene: TRBV7-9; CDR3aa: CASSANNQPQHF; CDR3nt: TGTGCCAGCAGCGCGAACAATCAGCCCCAGCATTTT
j_gene: TRBJ1-2; d_gene: NA; abundance: NA; v_gene: TRBV23-1; CDR3aa: CASSQSYGLWFYGYTF; CDR3nt: TGCGCCAGCAGTCAATCTTATGGATTGTGGTTCTACGGCTACACCTTC
j_gene: TRBJ1-6; d_gene: NA; abundance: NA; v_gene: TRBV5-8; CDR3aa: CASSLASWHSPLHF; CDR3nt: TGTGCCAGCAGCTTGGCCAGCTGGCATTCACCCCTCCACTTT
j_gene: TRBJ2-3; d_gene: NA; abundance: NA; v_gene: TRBV29-1; CDR3aa: CSVEGLQEATDTQYF; CDR3nt: TGCAGCGTTGAGGGGCTGCAGGAGGCGACAGATACGCAGTATTTT
j_gene: TRBJ1-2; d_gene: TRBD1; abundance: few; v_gene: TRBV29-1; CDR3aa: CSVEDPHRGANYGYTF; CDR3nt: TGCAGCGTTGAAGATCCCCACAGGGGAGCTAACTATGGCTACACCTTC
j_gene: TRBJ1-2; d_gene: NA; abundance: NA; v_gene: TRBV30; CDR3aa: CACSRGGGLSHGYTF; CDR3nt: TGTGCCTGCTCAAGGGGCGGGGGCCTTTCGCATGGCTACACCTTC
j_gene: TRBJ1-6; d_gene: NA; abundance: NA; v_gene: TRBV9; CDR3aa: CASSVGPLYNSPLHF; CDR3nt: TGTGCCAGCAGCGTCGGGCCTCTCTATAATTCACCCCTCCACTTT
j_gene: TRBJ2-5; d_gene: NA; abundance: few; v_gene: TRBV14; CDR3aa: CASSPWTVETQYF; CDR3nt: TGTGCCAGCAGCCCCTGGACTGTAGAGACCCAGTACTTC
j_gene: TRBJ1-6; d_gene: NA; abundance: NA; v_gene: TRBV25-1; CDR3aa: CASSGLPGSPLHF; CDR3nt: TGTGCCAGCAGTGGACTACCCGGGTCACCCCTCCACTTT
j_gene: TRBJ2-2; d_gene: NA; abundance: NA; v_gene: TRBV6-1; CDR3aa: CASSVPLVRELFF; CDR3nt: TGTGCCAGCAGTGTCCCCTTGGTCCGGGAGCTGTTTTTT
j_gene: TRBJ2-5; d_gene: NA; abundance: NA; v_gene: TRBV11-2; CDR3aa: CASSLGGVETQYF; CDR3nt: TGTGCCAGCAGCTTAGGCGGGGTCGAGACCCAGTACTTC
j_gene: TRBJ1-5; d_gene: NA; abundance: NA; v_gene: TRBV30; CDR3aa: CAWTKGTLDQPQHF; CDR3nt: TGTGCCTGGACGAAAGGGACGCTCGATCAGCCCCAGCATTTT
j_gene: TRBJ2-7; d_gene: NA; abundance: once; v_gene: TRBV30; CDR3aa: CAWTAGSYEQYF; CDR3nt: TGTGCCTGGACCGCGGGATCCTACGAGCAGTACTTC
j_gene: TRBJ2-5; d_gene: NA; abundance: NA; v_gene: TRBV6-5; CDR3aa: CASSYSKARGETQYF; CDR3nt: TGTGCCAGCAGTTACTCGAAGGCCCGGGGCGAGACCCAGTACTTC
j_gene: TRBJ1-6; d_gene: NA; abundance: NA; v_gene: TRBV15; CDR3aa: CATSSGGPLHF; CDR3nt: TGTGCCACCTCCTCTGGGGGACCCCTCCACTTT
j_gene: TRBJ2-4; d_gene: NA; abundance: few; v_gene: TRBV4-2; CDR3aa: CASSPSHTNIQYF; CDR3nt: TGTGCCAGCAGCCCTTCCCATACAAACATTCAGTACTTC
j_gene: TRBJ1-2; d_gene: NA; abundance: few; v_gene: TRBV10-3; CDR3aa: CAISEIQGNYGYTF; CDR3nt: TGTGCCATATCCGAAATTCAGGGGAACTATGGCTACACCTTC
j_gene: TRBJ1-3; d_gene: NA; abundance: NA; v_gene: TRBV2; CDR3aa: CASSERWSSGNTIYF; CDR3nt: TGTGCCAGCAGTGAAAGGTGGAGCTCTGGAAACACCATATATTTT
j_gene: TRBJ2-2; d_gene: NA; abundance: NA; v_gene: TRBV4-2; CDR3aa: CASSQEGGGHTGELFF; CDR3nt: TGTGCCAGCAGCCAAGAAGGAGGGGGCCACACCGGGGAGCTGTTTTTT
j_gene: TRBJ2-2; d_gene: TRBD2; abundance: NA; v_gene: TRBV29-1; CDR3aa: CSAGTSIYGELFF; CDR3nt: TGCAGCGCCGGGACTAGTATTTACGGGGAGCTGTTTTTT
j_gene: TRBJ1-2; d_gene: NA; abundance: NA; v_gene: TRBV4-2; CDR3aa: CASSQGAGGGAYGYTF; CDR3nt: TGTGCCAGCAGCCAGGGTGCCGGGGGAGGGGCCTATGGCTACACCTTC
j_gene: TRBJ2-5; d_gene: TRBD2; abundance: NA; v_gene: TRBV29-1; CDR3aa: CSEGTSGETQYF; CDR3nt: TGCAGCGAAGGGACTAGCGGGGAGACCCAGTACTTC
j_gene: TRBJ2-7; d_gene: NA; abundance: NA; v_gene: TRBV9; CDR3aa: CASSVGVSYEQYF; CDR3nt: TGTGCCAGCAGCGTAGGGGTTTCCTACGAGCAGTACTTC
j_gene: TRBJ1-2; d_gene: NA; abundance: NA; v_gene: TRBV6-6; CDR3aa: CASSRGQTYGYTF; CDR3nt: TGTGCCAGCAGCAGAGGACAGACGTATGGCTACACCTTC
j_gene: TRBJ2-1; d_gene: NA; abundance: NA; v_gene: TRBV2; CDR3aa: CASSGLQRSAGNEQFF; CDR3nt: TGTGCCAGCAGTGGACTACAGCGAAGTGCGGGGAATGAGCAGTTCTTC
j_gene: TRBJ1-6; d_gene: NA; abundance: NA; v_gene: TRBV30; CDR3aa: CAWSVDSPLHF; CDR3nt: TGTGCCTGGAGTGTAGATTCACCCCTCCACTTT
j_gene: TRBJ1-2; d_gene: NA; abundance: NA; v_gene: TRBV18; CDR3aa: CASSPPGTGPRRYGYTF; CDR3nt: TGTGCCAGCTCACCACCGGGAACAGGGCCCCGAAGATATGGCTACACCTTC
j_gene: TRBJ1-6; d_gene: NA; abundance: NA; v_gene: TRBV5-1; CDR3aa: CASSQEGSPLHF; CDR3nt: TGCGCCAGCAGCCAGGAGGGTTCACCCCTCCACTTT
j_gene: TRBJ2-1; d_gene: TRBD2; abundance: NA; v_gene: TRBV15; CDR3aa: CATSRDPPGGIHNEQFF; CDR3nt: TGTGCCACCAGCAGAGATCCCCCGGGGGGAATCCACAATGAGCAGTTCTTC
j_gene: TRBJ1-2; d_gene: NA; abundance: NA; v_gene: TRBV5-6; CDR3aa: CASSPQGLNYGYTF; CDR3nt: TGTGCCAGCAGCCCCCAGGGCTTAAACTATGGCTACACCTTC
j_gene: TRBJ2-7; d_gene: NA; abundance: NA; v_gene: TRBV13; CDR3aa: CASSQVEPTSYEQYF; CDR3nt: TGTGCCAGCAGCCAGGTGGAGCCGACCTCCTACGAGCAGTACTTC
j_gene: TRBJ2-7; d_gene: NA; abundance: NA; v_gene: TRBV4-3; CDR3aa: CASSQDSVGLAQYF; CDR3nt: TGCGCCAGCAGCCAAGATTCGGTTGGGCTGGCGCAGTACTTC
j_gene: TRBJ2-3; d_gene: TRBD1; abundance: NA; v_gene: TRBV7-9; CDR3aa: CASSKYRGRLSTDTQYF; CDR3nt: TGTGCCAGCAGTAAATACAGGGGACGCTTGAGCACAGATACGCAGTATTTT
j_gene: TRBJ2-1; d_gene: NA; abundance: NA; v_gene: TRBV6-6; CDR3aa: CASSYGQGGRREQFF; CDR3nt: TGTGCCAGCAGTTACGGACAGGGAGGGCGGCGGGAGCAGTTCTTC
j_gene: TRBJ1-1; d_gene: NA; abundance: NA; v_gene: TRBV7-2; CDR3aa: CASSLGRATEAFF; CDR3nt: TGTGCCAGCAGCTTAGGCAGGGCCACTGAAGCTTTCTTT
j_gene: TRBJ2-1; d_gene: NA; abundance: NA; v_gene: TRBV29-1; CDR3aa: CSVGRREEQFF; CDR3nt: TGCAGCGTTGGAAGGAGGGAAGAGCAGTTCTTC
j_gene: TRBJ1-1; d_gene: TRBD1; abundance: once; v_gene: TRBV30; CDR3aa: CAWSDPRGWTEAFF; CDR3nt: TGTGCCTGGAGTGACCCCAGGGGGTGGACTGAAGCTTTCTTT
j_gene: TRBJ2-7; d_gene: NA; abundance: NA; v_gene: TRBV7-6; CDR3aa: CASSLERATYEQYF; CDR3nt: TGTGCCAGCAGCTTAGAAAGGGCCACCTACGAGCAGTACTTC
j_gene: TRBJ2-3; d_gene: NA; abundance: NA; v_gene: TRBV25-1; CDR3aa: CASSEYSGGTDTQYF; CDR3nt: TGTGCCAGCAGTGAATATTCGGGGGGCACAGATACGCAGTATTTT
j_gene: TRBJ1-1; d_gene: TRBD1; abundance: NA; v_gene: TRBV7-2; CDR3aa: CASSSGQGATTEAFF; CDR3nt: TGTGCCAGCAGCTCAGGACAGGGGGCGACCACTGAAGCTTTCTTT
j_gene: TRBJ2-7; d_gene: NA; abundance: once; v_gene: TRBV25-1; CDR3aa: CASRGTGRGYEQYF; CDR3nt: TGTGCCAGCAGAGGGACCGGGAGAGGGTACGAGCAGTACTTC
j_gene: TRBJ1-5; d_gene: TRBD1; abundance: NA; v_gene: TRBV5-1; CDR3aa: CASSLGQGQGQPQHF; CDR3nt: TGCGCCAGCAGCTTGGGACAGGGGCAGGGGCAGCCCCAGCATTTT
j_gene: TRBJ1-1; d_gene: NA; abundance: NA; v_gene: TRBV30; CDR3aa: CAWSAEVWAFF; CDR3nt: TGTGCCTGGAGTGCCGAGGTGTGGGCTTTCTTT
j_gene: TRBJ1-1; d_gene: NA; abundance: NA; v_gene: TRBV11-2; CDR3aa: CASSLSRYTEAFF; CDR3nt: TGTGCCAGCAGCTTAAGTAGGTACACTGAAGCTTTCTTT
j_gene: TRBJ2-3; d_gene: NA; abundance: NA; v_gene: TRBV4-3; CDR3aa: CASSTWGEDTQYF; CDR3nt: TGCGCCAGCAGCACGTGGGGGGAGGATACGCAGTATTTT
j_gene: TRBJ1-1; d_gene: NA; abundance: NA; v_gene: TRBV2; CDR3aa: CASSERGAHMNTEAFF; CDR3nt: TGTGCCAGCAGTGAACGGGGCGCCCACATGAACACTGAAGCTTTCTTT
j_gene: TRBJ2-1; d_gene: TRBD2; abundance: NA; v_gene: TRBV29-1; CDR3aa: CSVDSGGALEQFF; CDR3nt: TGCAGCGTTGATAGCGGGGGGGCGCTGGAACAGTTCTTC
j_gene: TRBJ2-1; d_gene: NA; abundance: few; v_gene: TRBV5-5; CDR3aa: CASSLDSSYNEQFF; CDR3nt: TGTGCCAGCAGCTTGGACAGCTCCTACAATGAGCAGTTCTTC